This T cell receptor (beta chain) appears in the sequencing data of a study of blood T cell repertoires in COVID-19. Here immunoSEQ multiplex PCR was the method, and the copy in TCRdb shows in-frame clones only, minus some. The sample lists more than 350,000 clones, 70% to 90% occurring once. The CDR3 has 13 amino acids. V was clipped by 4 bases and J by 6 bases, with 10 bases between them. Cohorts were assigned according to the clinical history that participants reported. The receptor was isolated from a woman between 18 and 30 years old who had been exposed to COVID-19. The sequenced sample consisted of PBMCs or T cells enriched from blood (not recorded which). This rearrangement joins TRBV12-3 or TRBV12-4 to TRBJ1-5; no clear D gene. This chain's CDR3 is CASSSFLFQPQHF. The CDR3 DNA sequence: TGTGCCAGCAGTTCTTTTCTTTTTCAGCCCCAGCATTTT.